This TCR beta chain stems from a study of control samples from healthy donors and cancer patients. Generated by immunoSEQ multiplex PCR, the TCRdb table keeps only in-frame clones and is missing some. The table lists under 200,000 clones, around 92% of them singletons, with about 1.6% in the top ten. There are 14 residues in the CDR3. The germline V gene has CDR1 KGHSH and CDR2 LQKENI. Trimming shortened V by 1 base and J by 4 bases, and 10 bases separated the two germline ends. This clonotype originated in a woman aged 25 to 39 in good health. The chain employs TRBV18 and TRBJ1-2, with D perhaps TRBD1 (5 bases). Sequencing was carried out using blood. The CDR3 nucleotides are TGTGCCAGCTCACCACAGGGGCCCCCCTATGGCTACACCTTC. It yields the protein CASSPQGPPYGYTF. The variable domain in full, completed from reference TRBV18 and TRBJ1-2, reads NAGVMQNPRHLVRRRGQEARLRCSPMKGHSHVYWYRQLPEEGLKFMVYLQKENIIDESGMPKERFSAEFPKEGPSILRIQQVVRGDSAAYFCASSPQGPPYGYTFGSGTRLTVV.